The rows below give T cell receptor beta chains drawn from one sample of a study of blood T cell repertoires in COVID-19. Measured with immunoSEQ multiplex PCR; TCRdb has only the in-frame clones, and not every one. The sample has roughly 250,000 clones, around nine tenths seen once. The specimen was PBMCs or T cells enriched from blood (not recorded which). The receptors stem from a woman aged 18-29 years who had recovered from COVID-19. Each CDR3 is given with its conserved first and last residue. Fields, in order: D gene, J gene, V gene, clone size, CDR3 DNA, CDR3 protein. The D gene is left open where the match is weak. The size entry is marked missing in some rows and otherwise reads once, few, many or a size class.

>-|TRBJ1-2|TRBV28|-
TGTGCCAGCAGGCGAGACCTCACAGGCAAAGCTCTCTATGGCTACACCTTC
CASRRDLTGKALYGYTF
>TRBD2|TRBJ2-7|TRBV5-1|-
TGCGCCAGCAGACTAGGTAGGGTCGGCGGGAGGCCCTACGAGCAGTACTTC
CASRLGRVGGRPYEQYF
>TRBD2|TRBJ2-7|TRBV28|-
TGTGCCAGCAGTTTATCTAGCGGCTCCTACGAGCAGTACTTC
CASSLSSGSYEQYF
>TRBD2|TRBJ2-1|TRBV7-9|-
TGTGCCAGCGTAGCGGGAGGTACCTACAATGAGCAGTTCTTC
CASVAGGTYNEQFF
>TRBD2|TRBJ2-7|TRBV9|-
TGTGCCAGCAGCCCCTGGGGGACTAGCGATACCTACGAGCAGTACTTC
CASSPWGTSDTYEQYF
>-|TRBJ2-1|TRBV2|-
TGTGCCAGCAGTGTCAGGGATGAGCAGTTCTTC
CASSVRDEQFF
>-|TRBJ1-1|TRBV19|-
TGTGCCAGTACCGTTACACTGAACACTGAAGCTTTCTTT
CASTVTLNTEAFF
>-|TRBJ2-3|TRBV29-1|-
TGCAGCGTTGGAATTGTCAGGGTGTCCACAGATACGCAGTATTTT
CSVGIVRVSTDTQYF
>-|TRBJ2-7|TRBV6-5|-
TGTGCCAGCAGGATCAACCAGGGCGAGCAGTACTTC
CASRINQGEQYF
>TRBD1|TRBJ1-1|TRBV5-1|-
TGCGCCAGCAGCTTGGGGGACAGGGCTGAAGCTTTCTTT
CASSLGDRAEAFF
>TRBD1|TRBJ1-1|TRBV7-3|-
TGTGCCAGCAGCTTAACGGGGACAGGGAGAACTGAAGCTTTCTTT
CASSLTGTGRTEAFF
>TRBD2|TRBJ2-7|TRBV10-1|once
TGCGCCAGCAGTGAGTCGACGGGAGGGCTCTACGAGCAGTACTTC
CASSESTGGLYEQYF
>TRBD1|TRBJ1-4|TRBV6-2/TRBV6-3|-
TGTGCCAGCAGTACCGGGACAGGAGAGATTAATGAAAAACTGTTTTTT
CASSTGTGEINEKLFF
>-|TRBJ2-3|TRBV28|-
TGTGCCAGCAGTGGGTCAGGCCTGGATGATACGCAGTATTTT
CASSGSGLDDTQYF
>-|TRBJ2-3|TRBV18|-
TGTGCCAGCTCACGGAACAGGGCTAGCACAGATACGCAGTATTTT
CASSRNRASTDTQYF
>-|TRBJ2-3|TRBV5-1|-
TGCGCCAGCAGCGGGGACCTCCCGAGGGGGGATACGCAGTATTTT
CASSGDLPRGDTQYF
>-|TRBJ1-1|TRBV5-1|-
TGCGCCAGCAGCTCCGACAGCCCGAACACTGAAGCTTTCTTT
CASSSDSPNTEAFF
>-|TRBJ2-3|TRBV5-1|-
TGCGCCAGCAGTAATAGCGGCAGAACAGATACGCAGTATTTT
CASSNSGRTDTQYF
>TRBD1|TRBJ1-2|TRBV6-6|-
TGTGCCAGCAGTTACGCACGGGACAGCGACTATGGCTACACCTTC
CASSYARDSDYGYTF
>TRBD1|TRBJ2-7|TRBV2|-
TGTGCCAGCAGTGAAGGGACAGGGCCGTACGAGCAGTACTTC
CASSEGTGPYEQYF
>-|TRBJ1-5|TRBV12-3/TRBV12-4|-
TGTGCCAGCAGTTCCGTAGGAGCCCAGCATTTT
CASSSVGAQHF
>TRBD1|TRBJ1-5|TRBV18|-
TGTGCCAGCTCCCGACAGGGGATTGGCAATCAGCCCCAGCATTTT
CASSRQGIGNQPQHF
>-|TRBJ2-3|TRBV12-5|once
TGTGCTAGTGGTTTCGAAACTAGTCCAAGCACAGATACGCAGTATTTT
CASGFETSPSTDTQYF
>-|TRBJ1-6|TRBV27|-
TGTGCCAGCAGTTGGACAAATAATTCACCCCTCCACTTT
CASSWTNNSPLHF
>-|TRBJ2-3|TRBV28|-
TGTGCCAGCAGTTTATTGGAGCGGGTTTACACAGATACGCAGTATTTT
CASSLLERVYTDTQYF
>-|TRBJ2-5|TRBV27|-
TGTGCCAGCAGTTTGGGGCGGTACCAAGAGACCCAGTACTTC
CASSLGRYQETQYF
>-|TRBJ2-4|TRBV2|-
TGTGCCAGCAAATCTGTAGCCAAAAACATTCAGTACTTC
CASKSVAKNIQYF
>TRBD1|TRBJ1-4|TRBV7-6|-
TGTGCCAGCAGCTCGGATGGGACAGGGTTCGCTGAAAAACTGTTTTTT
CASSSDGTGFAEKLFF
>-|TRBJ1-2|TRBV7-3|-
TGTGCCAGCAGCTTAGGGGCAGATCAAGGCTACACCTTC
CASSLGADQGYTF
>-|TRBJ2-6|TRBV7-3|-
TGTGCCAGCAGCTCCGGGGGAACTGGGGCCAACGTCCTGACTTTC
CASSSGGTGANVLTF
>TRBD1|TRBJ1-2|TRBV12-3/TRBV12-4|-
TGTGCCATGGGCCGAGGGACAGGTGGCTACACCTTC
CAMGRGTGGYTF
>TRBD2|TRBJ2-3|TRBV11-2|-
TGTGCCAGCAGCTTTAGCGGGGGGGCCTATTTGAATACGCAGTATTTT
CASSFSGGAYLNTQYF
>TRBD1|TRBJ1-2|TRBV7-9|-
TGTGCCAGCAGCCTAAGACAGGGTCCAGCCTATGGCTACACCTTC
CASSLRQGPAYGYTF
>-|TRBJ1-1|TRBV3-1/TRBV3-2|-
TGTGCCAGCAGCCAAGCATTGGAGGCCCCAAACACTGAAGCTTTCTTT
CASSQALEAPNTEAFF
>-|TRBJ2-3|TRBV12-3/TRBV12-4|-
TGTGCCAGCAGCCGTTCGGGTACGCAGTATTTT
CASSRSGTQYF
>-|TRBJ1-6|TRBV9|once
TGTGCCAGCTCGAGGGTCGAGAATTCACCCCTCCACTTT
CASSRVENSPLHF
>-|TRBJ2-6|TRBV19|-
TGTGCCAGTACCCCTTCGGGGGTCTCTGGGGCCAACGTCCTGACTTTC
CASTPSGVSGANVLTF
>-|TRBJ2-1|TRBV5-1|-
TGCGCCAGCAGCTTGCCCTCCGGCTCCTACAATGAGCAGTTCTTC
CASSLPSGSYNEQFF
>TRBD1|TRBJ1-6|TRBV7-2|-
TGTGCCAGCAGCCTCAACAGGGGGCTTTCCTATAATTCACCCCTCCACTTT
CASSLNRGLSYNSPLHF
>-|TRBJ2-7|TRBV20-1|-
TGCAGTGCTAGAGATGGAACAGGGCAGTACTTC
CSARDGTGQYF
>TRBD1|TRBJ1-1|TRBV7-8|-
TGTGCCAGCAGTAAGGACAGGTTCAGAGCGACTGAAGCTTTCTTT
CASSKDRFRATEAFF
>TRBD2|TRBJ2-3|TRBV6-2/TRBV6-3|-
TGTGCCAGCAGTTACATAAGCGGGAGGCTCAGCACAGATACGCAGTATTTT
CASSYISGRLSTDTQYF
>TRBD1|TRBJ1-1|TRBV29-1|-
TGCAGCGTTGATGGTTCGGGAGGGGGCGGCACTGAAGCTTTCTTT
CSVDGSGGGGTEAFF
>-|TRBJ1-2|TRBV7-2|once
TGTGCCAGCAGCTTATGGGGGCGCGACTATGGCTACACCTTC
CASSLWGRDYGYTF
>TRBD1|TRBJ2-7|TRBV11-3|-
TGTGCCAGCAGCCGACAGGGTTGGGAGCAGTACTTC
CASSRQGWEQYF
>TRBD1|TRBJ1-3|TRBV28|-
TGTGCCAGCAGTCCGGGACAGGTACCCTCTGGAAACACCATATATTTT
CASSPGQVPSGNTIYF
>-|TRBJ1-5|TRBV6-5|-
TGTGCCAGCAGCTCAGGGGCTGGGAATCAGCCCCAGCATTTT
CASSSGAGNQPQHF
>-|TRBJ1-2|TRBV2|-
TGTGCCAGCAGTGCGACAGATACACCTCACAACTATGGCTACACCTTC
CASSATDTPHNYGYTF
>-|TRBJ2-1|TRBV7-2|-
TGTGCCAGCAGCCCCTGGGGGACTGTCACCTACAATGAGCAGTTCTTC
CASSPWGTVTYNEQFF
>-|TRBJ1-2|TRBV12-3/TRBV12-4|-
TGTGCCAGCAGTCGAACAGGAGACTATGGCTACACCTTC
CASSRTGDYGYTF
>TRBD2|TRBJ2-1|TRBV19|-
TGTGCCAGTAGTATCCAGGGGGGGACTAGCGGGAGTGGGTCCTACAATGAGCAGTTCTTC
CASSIQGGTSGSGSYNEQFF
>TRBD1|TRBJ1-2|TRBV4-2|once
TGTGCCACCCGGTCAGGGGGCATTGGCTACACCTTC
CATRSGGIGYTF
>-|TRBJ1-1|TRBV7-9|-
TGTGCCAGCAGCCTAGGTCGGGGGGACACTGAAGCTTTCTTT
CASSLGRGDTEAFF
>TRBD2|TRBJ2-3|TRBV28|-
TGTGCCAGCAGTTTATTCGGGGGGGTTGTGGGGACAGATACGCAGTATTTT
CASSLFGGVVGTDTQYF
>-|TRBJ1-1|TRBV10-1|-
TGCGCCAGCAGTGTTATCCCTAGGATGGGAGAATTAATGAACACTGAAGCTTTCTTT
CASSVIPRMGELMNTEAFF
>-|TRBJ1-1|TRBV7-7|-
TGTGCTAGCAGCCGCCTCGAGGGATCTGAAGCTTTCTTT
CASSRLEGSEAFF
>TRBD1|TRBJ1-2|TRBV29-1|once
TGCAGCGTTTCAGGGGGCGCTTTCTATGGCTACACCTTC
CSVSGGAFYGYTF
>TRBD1|TRBJ1-2|TRBV9|-
TGTGCCAGCAGCGGGGGACAGGGGGCCTCTGGCTACACCTTC
CASSGGQGASGYTF
>-|TRBJ2-5|TRBV11-2|-
TGTGCCAGCAGGGGAGTCCAAGAGACCCAGTACTTC
CASRGVQETQYF